Listed here are 15 T cell receptor beta chains from one sample, sequenced in a study of T cells in Graves' hyperthyroidism and ophthalmopathy. RNA transcripts yielded amplified TCR beta CDR3 regions. HTBI primers drove first-round RT-PCR of the TCR CDR3. TCRdb analysed the multiplex PCR reads with MiXCR anew, one entry per CDR3 protein. The sample gives 550,000 to 600,000 distinct CDR3 sequences, approximately 15% of which show up once; 15% to 20% is in the top ten. Sample: blood. The source of these receptors is a woman aged 18-29 years with Graves' hyperthyroidism.

The V gene is TRBV6-1, the J gene TRBJ2-7; 7 nucleotides agree with TRBD2. Germline CDR1 and CDR2: MNHNS and SASEGT. The CDR3 runs 15 residues. V lost 5 bases and J lost 0; bases outside the gene matches: 7. The CDR3 here is CASSSLARDSYEQYF. In DNA form, the CDR3 reads TGTGCCAGCAGTTCACTAGCGAGAGACTCCTACGAGCAGTACTTC.

This clonotype was seen ten or more times. The V call is TRBV7-8, the J call TRBJ2-2, with TRBD2 identical over 7 bases. The CDR3 extends over 16 amino acids. V shed 0 bases and J 2 bases; nucleotides not matched to a gene: 3. The germline V gene has CDR1 SGHVS and CDR2 FQNEAQ. CDR3 nucleotide sequence: TGTGCCAGCAGCTTAGCGAGCGGGGTAAACACCGGGGAGCTGTTTTTT. Translated, it gives CASSLASGVNTGELFF.

The V gene is TRBV9, the J gene TRBJ1-2; D possibly corresponds to TRBD1 (5 bases). Germline CDR1 reads SGDLS; CDR2 reads YYNGEE. Trimming removed 3 bases at V and 3 bases at J, with 18 bases between. The CDR3 is 16 residues long. CDR3 in amino acids: CASSDRSGRSDYGYTF. The CDR3 region has the DNA TGTGCCAGCAGCGATCGATCGGGACGGAGTGACTATGGCTACACCTTC.

This rearrangement joins TRBV13 to TRBJ2-1, with a weak D call TRBD2 (6 bases). With 5 bases removed from V and 0 bases from J, the gap between germline ends came to 14 bases. CDR1 is PRHDT, CDR2 FYEKMQ, per germline (reference sequence). This CDR3 spans 16 amino acids. CDR3 sequence (DNA): TGTGCCAGCAGCATCCCGGGAGAAGGCTCCTACAATGAGCAGTTCTTC. Translation gives CASSIPGEGSYNEQFF.

V and J are TRBV9 and TRBJ1-2; TRBD1 agrees at 8 bases. CDR3 length equals 15 residues. The germline gives CDR1 SGDLS, CDR2 YYNGEE. Trimming cost V 3 bases and J 2 bases; bases outside gene matches: 6. CDR3 nucleotides: TGTGCCAGCAGCGGCCGACAGGGGACGAACTATGGCTACACCTTC. It translates to CASSGRQGTNYGYTF. Using reference TRBV9 and TRBJ1-2 for the parts outside the CDR3, the full variable domain is DSGVTQTPKHLITATGQRVTLRCSPRSGDLSVYWYQQSLDQGLQFLIQYYNGEERAKGNILERFSAQQFPDLHSELNLSSLELGDSALYFCASSGRQGTNYGYTFGSGTRLTVV.

For this clonotype: This could be a read error, since a much larger clone is one nucleotide away. V usage is TRBV12-3 or TRBV12-4 and J usage is TRBJ1-1; D may be TRBD1 (5 bases). The CDR3 is 16 amino acids. The CDR3, as DNA: TGTGCCAGCAGTCCAAACCTTTTCAGGGCGAACACTGAAGCTTCCTTT. This encodes CASSPNLFRANTEASF.

This sequence joins TRBV20-1 and TRBJ1-1; maybe TRBD1 (5 bases). This CDR3 contains 13 residues. Germline lookup yields CDR1 DFQATT and CDR2 SNEGSKA (reference sequence). Trimming removed 3 bases from V and 11 bases from J, with 19 bases in between. The CDR3 region is CSARGMIGSGAFF. The CDR3 DNA reads as TGCAGTGCTAGGGGCATGATCGGGTCAGGGGCTTTCTTT.

This CDR3 reads CASRRQGPFYEQYF. CDR3 sequence (DNA): TGTGCCAGCAGGAGGCAGGGACCATTCTACGAGCAGTACTTC. The chain is built from TRBV27 and TRBJ2-7; D possibly uses TRBD1 or TRBD2 (5 bases each). The length of the CDR3 is 14 residues. CDR1 MNHEY and CDR2 SMNVEV come from the germline V gene (reference sequence). Trimming left V 6 bases short and J 3 bases short, with 15 bases between.

This clonotype has a handful of counts. The chain combines TRBV28 with TRBJ1-3; D ambiguous. V lost 6 bases and J 6 bases, leaving 9 bases between the germline ends. Germline CDR1 is MDHEN and CDR2 is SYDVKM. This CDR3 is 12 amino acids long. CDR3 bases: TGTGCCAGCAGCCCACCGGAAAACACCATATATTTT. Its translation is CASSPPENTIYF.

In this sample, this clonotype turned up a few times. The gene calls are TRBV18 and TRBJ2-3; no firm D call. This CDR3 region has 15 residues. Germline V gives CDR1 KGHSH, CDR2 LQKENI. Trimming removed 3 bases at V and 3 bases at J, with 13 bases between. The CDR3 DNA reads TGTGCCAGCTCACCTTTGCAGACCAGGACAGATACGCAGTATTTT. Its protein product is CASSPLQTRTDTQYF.

This clonotype was detected ten times or more. The chain uses TRBV7-2 and TRBJ2-7; no definite D call. The CDR3 spans 14 residues. Trimming left V 3 bases short and J 0 bases short, with 9 bases between. Germline CDR1 and CDR2: SGHTA and FQGNSA. The CDR3 is CASSFPSRSYEQYF. The CDR3 DNA sequence: TGTGCCAGCAGCTTCCCTTCCCGCTCCTACGAGCAGTACTTC.

This clonotype was observed many times. This chain connects TRBV28 to TRBJ2-5, with D possibly being TRBD1 (6 bases). The length of the CDR3 is 17 residues. Germline CDR1 is MDHEN and CDR2 is SYDVKM. V lost 3 bases, J lost 3 bases, and 20 bases lay in between. The CDR3 sequence is CASSFLGRRTVKETQYF. The CDR3 DNA sequence: TGTGCCAGCAGTTTCTTGGGGCGGAGGACAGTCAAAGAGACCCAGTACTTC.

This clonotype was seen more than once but under ten times. V gene TRBV5-1 combines with J gene TRBJ2-2; D is uncertain. From germline, CDR1 is SGHRS and CDR2 YFSETQ. The V gene lost 0 bases and the J gene lost 0 bases, with 6 bases spanning the gap. CDR3 length: 15 residues. The CDR3 here is CASSLDGTNTGELFF. In nucleotides, the CDR3 is TGCGCCAGCAGCTTGGATGGGACGAACACCGGGGAGCTGTTTTTT. The full variable domain, in which reference TRBV5-1 and TRBJ2-2 provide the parts outside the CDR3, is KAGVTQTPRYLIKTRGQQVTLSCSPISGHRSVSWYQQTPGQGLQFLFEYFSETQRNKGNFPGRFSGRQFSNSRSEMNVSTLELGDSALYLCASSLDGTNTGELFFGEGSRLTVL.

This rearrangement joins TRBV5-1 to TRBJ1-1; possible D gene TRBD1, 5 bases. This CDR3 region has 13 residues. The V end lost 2 bases, the J end lost 8 bases, and 13 bases lay between the germline ends. Germline V CDR1 and CDR2: SGHRS, YFSETQ. The DNA for the CDR3 is TGCGCCAGCAGCTTAACAAGGGGTCCGGAAGCTTTCTTT. Its translation: CASSLTRGPEAFF.

The V and J genes are TRBV19 and TRBJ1-5, with unresolved D. Germline V gene data show CDR1 as LNHDA and CDR2 as SQIVND (reference sequence). The CDR3 loop spans 16 amino acids. V lost 1 base and J 1 base, leaving 11 bases between the germline ends. The CDR3 DNA sequence: TGTGCCAGTAGTATAGTCGGAGGGTTCAGCAATCAGCCCCAGCATTTT. It codes for CASSIVGGFSNQPQHF.